This is a list of T cell receptor beta chains from one sample in a study of T-cell reconstitution after alpha-beta-depleted transplantation in children. TCRdb re-analysed the PCR reads in MiXCR, keeping a single row per CDR3 protein. The table includes about 980,000 distinct CDR3 sequences, about 29% detected once. The sequencing used PBMCs, mostly from graft donor cells, collected 360 days after TCRalphabeta/CD19-depleted stem cell transplant. Source of these receptors: a boy under three years old who had a stem cell transplant for SCID, so the T cells may come from the graft donor. The CDR3 runs from the conserved cysteine through the conserved F or W. D genes are given only for firm matches. Only part of the rows carry a size: once, few, many, or a class if the clone is expanded.

D gene,clone size,V gene,J gene,CDR3 DNA,CDR3 protein
NA,NA,TRBV4-3,TRBJ2-3,TGCGCCAGCAGCCAAGAATTAGGGAGCACAGATACGCAGTATTTT,CASSQELGSTDTQYF
NA,many,TRBV28,TRBJ1-2,TGTGCCAGCAGCCCAAATCCCGGCGCCGGCTACACCTTC,CASSPNPGAGYTF
TRBD1,NA,TRBV20-1,TRBJ2-1,TGCAGTGCTAGGGAGGGGTCTAGGACAGGGAAAAATGAGCAGTTCTTC,CSAREGSRTGKNEQFF
NA,NA,TRBV5-6,TRBJ1-1,TGTGCCGGTAGACCGGGCCGGATCTTT,CAGRPGRIF
TRBD2,few,TRBV27,TRBJ2-7,TGTGCCAGCCGGGACTACCTCTACGAGCAGTACTTC,CASRDYLYEQYF
NA,few,TRBV27,TRBJ2-7,TGTGCCAGCAGGCCCCTCCACGCCTACGAGCAGTACTTC,CASRPLHAYEQYF
TRBD1,few,TRBV27,TRBJ2-2,TGTGCCAGCGGGCACGGACAGGCGGTGTCCGGGGAGCTGTTTTTT,CASGHGQAVSGELFF
NA,many,TRBV5-1,TRBJ2-1,TGCGCCAGCAGCTTGGCGTCTTCCTACAATGAGCAGTTCTTC,CASSLASSYNEQFF
NA,few,TRBV20-1,TRBJ2-4,TGCAGTGCTAGAGTTGGACCCCTAAACATTCAGTACTTC,CSARVGPLNIQYF
NA,once,TRBV12-3/TRBV12-4,TRBJ1-1,TGTGCCAGCAGCCGGCGTGGTGGCGGGAACACTGAAGCTTTCTTT,CASSRRGGGNTEAFF
TRBD2,NA,TRBV5-1,TRBJ2-7,TGCGCCAGCAGCCCTCGGGGTAGCGGGACCTACGAGCAGTACTTC,CASSPRGSGTYEQYF
TRBD1,few,TRBV27,TRBJ1-2,TGTGCCAGCAGTTGGACCGGGACAGACGGCTACACCTTC,CASSWTGTDGYTF
TRBD1,NA,TRBV10-3,TRBJ2-3,TGTGCCATCAGTGAGTCGAAGGTTTGGACAGGGAACACAGATACGCAGTATTTT,CAISESKVWTGNTDTQYF
TRBD2,many,TRBV5-1,TRBJ2-3,TGCGCCAGCAGCTGGTTAGCGGGGCTCACAGATACGCAGTATTTT,CASSWLAGLTDTQYF
NA,NA,TRBV12-3/TRBV12-4,TRBJ1-4,TGTGCCAGCAGTTTGGGGACCCTACTCGGAAAACTGTTTTTT,CASSLGTLLGKLFF
NA,few,TRBV28,TRBJ2-3,TGTGCCAGCAGCCAAAGCGGAACAGGGACAGATACGCAGTATTTT,CASSQSGTGTDTQYF
NA,NA,TRBV12-3/TRBV12-4,TRBJ1-1,TGTGCCAGCACCACGATGACAGAAGCTTTCTTT,CASTTMTEAFF
TRBD2,NA,TRBV4-2,TRBJ2-1,TGTGCCAGCAGCCAAGATCCGACTAGCGGGGGCCTCAGCTCCTACAATGAGCAGTTCTTC,CASSQDPTSGGLSSYNEQFF
TRBD1,NA,TRBV7-2,TRBJ2-7,TGTGCCAGCAGCCTTCCGGGCAGGGGGATTTACGAGCAGTACTTC,CASSLPGRGIYEQYF
NA,few,TRBV30,TRBJ2-1,TGTGCCTGGAGTGTTCGGAGAGATGAGCAGTTCTTC,CAWSVRRDEQFF